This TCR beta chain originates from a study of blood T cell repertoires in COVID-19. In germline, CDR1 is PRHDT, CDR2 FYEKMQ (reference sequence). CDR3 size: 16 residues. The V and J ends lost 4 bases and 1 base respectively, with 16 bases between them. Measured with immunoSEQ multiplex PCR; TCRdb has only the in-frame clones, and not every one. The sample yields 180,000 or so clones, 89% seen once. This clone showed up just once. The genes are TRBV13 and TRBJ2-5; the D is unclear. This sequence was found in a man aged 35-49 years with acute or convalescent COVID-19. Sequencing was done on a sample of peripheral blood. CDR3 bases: TGTGCCAGCAGCTCACCGAATACGAAGCCCCAAGAGACCCAGTACTTC. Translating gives CASSSPNTKPQETQYF. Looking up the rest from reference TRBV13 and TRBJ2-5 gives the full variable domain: AAGVIQSPRHLIKEKRETATLKCYPIPRHDTVYWYQQGPGQDPQFLISFYEKMQSDKGSIPDRFSAQQFSDYHSELNMSSLELGDSALYFCASSSPNTKPQETQYFGPGTRLLVL.